These 21 T cell receptor beta chains came from one sample sequenced in a study of shared clonotypes between healthy human individuals. Measured with immunoSEQ multiplex PCR; TCRdb has only the in-frame clones, and not every one. This sample has about half a million clones; around 79% occur once, and the top ten carry about 13%. The sequenced sample was PBMCs. These receptors all come from a woman in her thirties or forties in good health. Some clones in this sample may be carry-over from other donors' samples.

The V call is TRBV14, the J call TRBJ2-1, with TRBD2 identical over 8 bases. Looked up from germline, CDR1 is SGHDN and CDR2 is FVKESK. This CDR3 contains 15 residues. V dropped 5 bases and J dropped 1; count of bases not matched to a gene: 4. The CDR3 DNA sequence: TGTGCCAGCAGCGACGGGAGGGTATCCTACAATGAGCAGTTCTTC. Translation: CASSDGRVSYNEQFF.

A few counts support this clone. This chain connects TRBV27 to TRBJ2-1, with D tentatively TRBD2 (5 bases). The CDR3 is 13 residues long. V gave up 2 bases and J gave up 7 bases, with 9 bases separating them. Per the germline V gene, CDR1 is MNHEY and CDR2 is SMNVEV (reference sequence). The CDR3 spells CASSLMGVNEQFF. CDR3 nucleotides: TGTGCCAGCAGTTTAATGGGAGTGAATGAGCAGTTCTTC.

This sequence joins TRBV6-1 and TRBJ1-2; tentatively, D is TRBD1 (5 bases). Germline CDR1 is MNHNS and CDR2 is SASEGT. The CDR3 runs 13 residues. Trimming left V 6 bases short and J 8 bases short, with 16 bases between. CDR3 in DNA: TGTGCCAGCAGGGAAACGGGGGAGGGAGGCTACACCTTC. Its protein product is CASRETGEGGYTF.

With regard to this clone: The same CDR3 arises from other DNA sequences in this sample as well. The chain links TRBV18 to TRBJ2-5; possible D gene TRBD2, 6 bases. The V gene lost 2 bases and the J gene lost 2 bases, with 6 bases spanning the gap. Germline-derived CDR1 and CDR2 are KGHSH and LQKENI. The CDR3 length is 13 residues. The CDR3 spells CASSPGRQETQYF. The DNA for the CDR3 is TGTGCCAGCTCACCAGGGAGGCAAGAGACCCAGTACTTC.

Only one count was recorded for this clone. V is TRBV30 and J is TRBJ1-5; no firm D call. CDR1 is GTSNPN and CDR2 is SVGIG in the germline V gene (reference sequence). The CDR3 is 12 amino acids. Trimming removed 4 bases at V and 3 bases at J, with 7 bases between. The CDR3 loop reads CAWTRLNQPQHF. Written as DNA, the CDR3 is TGTGCCTGGACGCGCCTCAATCAGCCCCAGCATTTT.

A few counts support this clone. The gene calls are TRBV29-1 and TRBJ2-1; 8 positions match TRBD2. The CDR3 runs 14 residues. V gave up 6 bases and J gave up 4 bases; unmatched junction bases: 8. Germline values: CDR1 SQVTM, CDR2 ANQGSEA. This CDR3 is CSVVSGESYNEQFF. The CDR3 nucleotides are TGCAGCGTCGTTAGCGGGGAGAGTTACAATGAGCAGTTCTTC.

In its sample, this clone was seen a few times. The rearrangement joins TRBV6-6 to TRBJ1-4, with TRBD1 as a possible D gene (6 bases). The V end was cut by 2 bases, the J end by 4 bases, with 11 bases between. Germline V gene lookup returns CDR1 MNHNY and CDR2 SVGAGI (reference sequence). CDR3 length: 15 residues. The CDR3 coding sequence is TGTGCCAGCAGTTACAGAGGGGGAGGTAATGAAAAACTGTTTTTT. Translating it yields CASSYRGGGNEKLFF.

V gene TRBV5-4 combines with J gene TRBJ2-5; 13 bases line up with TRBD2. Germline-derived CDR1 and CDR2 are SGHNT and YYREEE (reference sequence). The CDR3 consists of 15 residues. Trimming cost V 4 bases and J 7 bases; bases outside gene matches: 7. The CDR3 sequence is CASSPTSGRAGTQYF. CDR3 nucleotides: TGTGCCAGCAGCCCCACTAGCGGGAGGGCGGGGACCCAGTACTTC.

This chain joins TRBV30 and TRBJ1-2; D is uncertain. From germline, CDR1 is GTSNPN and CDR2 SVGIG (reference sequence). The CDR3 runs to 14 residues. Trimming shortened V by 3 bases and J by 2 bases, and 13 bases separated the two germline ends. The CDR3 coding sequence is TGTGCCTGGAGCGCCGGAGGTGGGAACTATGGCTACACCTTC. Encoded protein: CAWSAGGGNYGYTF. The full variable domain, in which reference TRBV30 and TRBJ1-2 provide the parts outside the CDR3, is SQTIHQWPATLVQPVGSPLSLECTVEGTSNPNLYWYRQAAGRGLQLLFYSVGIGQISSEVPQNLSASRPQDRQFILSSKKLLLSDSGFYLCAWSAGGGNYGYTFGSGTRLTVV.

The V and J genes are TRBV25-1 and TRBJ1-5; 7 positions agree with TRBD1. The length of the CDR3 is 13 residues. The trim removed 5 bases at V and 11 bases at J, leaving 9 bases unmatched. Germline CDR1 and CDR2: MGHDK and SYGVNS. CDR3 in amino acids: CASSRETQGTQHF. As DNA, the CDR3 is TGTGCCAGCAGTCGCGAAACACAGGGGACCCAGCATTTT.

The V call is TRBV27, the J call TRBJ1-1; no clear D gene. Germline assignment: CDR1 MNHEY and CDR2 SMNVEV (reference sequence). Between the trimmed V and J ends, which lost 0 bases and 3 bases, there was a span of 8 bases. The CDR3 is 14 residues long. The DNA for the CDR3 is TGTGCCAGCAGTTTATCGATAAAGCACACTGAAGCTTTCTTT. Amino acid sequence: CASSLSIKHTEAFF.

The chain uses TRBV5-1 and TRBJ2-7; 12 positions agree with TRBD1. This CDR3 is built from 15 residues. V was clipped by 4 bases and J by 5 bases; unmatched bases: 7. Germline V gene data show CDR1 as SGHRS and CDR2 as YFSETQ. CDR3 nucleotides: TGCGCCAGCAGCCGCGGGGACAGGGGGCTCCACGAGCAGTACTTC. It codes for CASSRGDRGLHEQYF.

V usage is TRBV15 and J usage is TRBJ2-1, with 9 nucleotides matching TRBD2. The germline V gene has CDR1 LNHNV and CDR2 YYDKDF (reference sequence). Losses at the gene ends were 0 bases for V and 7 bases for J; bases not matched to a gene: 7. CDR3 length: 16 amino acids. The CDR3 DNA reads as TGTGCCACCAGCAGAGAAGTAGCGGGAGTGGGAAATGAGCAGTTCTTC. Protein: CATSREVAGVGNEQFF.

This chain connects TRBV27 to TRBJ2-7, with D perhaps matching TRBD1 (5 bases). V shed 2 bases and J shed 2 bases, with 16 bases lying between them. CDR1 is MNHEY, CDR2 SMNVEV, per germline (reference sequence). This CDR3 has 16 amino acids. The CDR3 region is CASSLRVRGVTYEQYF. The CDR3 coding sequence is TGTGCCAGCAGTTTAAGAGTAAGGGGCGTAACCTACGAGCAGTACTTC.

The chain links TRBV2 to TRBJ2-1; the D gene is possibly TRBD2 (5 bases). Germline lookup yields CDR1 SNHLY and CDR2 FYNNEI. Trimming took off 8 bases at V and 5 bases at J, with 16 bases between the two ends. This CDR3 has 14 amino acids. CDR3 nucleotides: TGTGCCAGCCACGGGGAGCGGCAAAACAATGAGCAGTTCTTC. It yields the protein CASHGERQNNEQFF.

This clone was detected only once. The chain employs TRBV4-1 and TRBJ1-4; possible D gene TRBD1, 5 bases. Trimming removed 5 bases from V and 3 bases from J, with 13 bases in between. CDR1 and CDR2 from the germline V gene are MGHRA and YSYEKL. This CDR3 is 15 amino acids long. The CDR3 spells CASSARQKPNEKLFF. CDR3 nucleotide sequence: TGCGCCAGCAGCGCCCGACAGAAACCTAATGAAAAACTGTTTTTT.

V is TRBV2 and J is TRBJ2-6; D not certain. CDR1 SNHLY and CDR2 FYNNEI come from the germline V gene. CDR3 size: 14 residues. V was pared by 7 bases and J by 2 bases, with 9 bases between. The CDR3 sequence: CASMGIAGANVLTF. The DNA of the CDR3 is TGTGCCAGCATGGGGATCGCTGGGGCCAACGTCCTGACTTTC.

This chain joins TRBV30 and TRBJ2-2, with 10 bases aligning to TRBD2. This CDR3 is 17 amino acids long. With V trimmed by 3 bases and J by 4 bases, 11 bases remained unmatched. CDR1 and CDR2 from the germline V gene are GTSNPN and SVGIG (reference sequence). CDR3 nucleotides: TGTGCCTGGAGCCAACTGAGCGGGAGGGCCGCCACCGGGGAGCTGTTTTTT. The encoded protein is CAWSQLSGRAATGELFF.

V is TRBV5-1 and J is TRBJ2-7; a weak D match, TRBD2 (5 bases). The CDR3 extends over 13 amino acids. The germline gives CDR1 SGHRS, CDR2 YFSETQ. V lost 7 bases, J lost 4 bases, and 15 bases lay in between. The CDR3 here is CASGLLGGYEQYF. CDR3 sequence (DNA): TGCGCCAGCGGCCTTTTAGGAGGTTACGAGCAGTACTTC.

In this sample, this clone turned up once. The chain recombines TRBV19 with TRBJ2-6; D possibly corresponds to TRBD2 (5 bases). CDR1 is LNHDA, CDR2 SQIVND, per germline (reference sequence). V was shortened by 10 bases and J by 0 bases, with 16 bases between the two germline ends. This CDR3 region has 16 residues. The CDR3 loop is CATRAGGSSGANVLTF. DNA for the CDR3: TGTGCCACCAGAGCAGGTGGGAGCTCTGGGGCCAACGTCCTGACTTTC.

The sample holds one count of this clone. V is TRBV19 and J is TRBJ2-2; 9 positions match TRBD2. The CDR3 covers 17 residues. Trimming cost V 3 bases and J 0 bases; bases outside gene matches: 5. Germline V gene data show CDR1 as LNHDA and CDR2 as SQIVND (reference sequence). The CDR3 protein is CASSMRASGTNTGELFF. The DNA for the CDR3 is TGTGCCAGTAGTATGAGGGCTAGCGGGACGAACACCGGGGAGCTGTTTTTT.